Listed here is a single T cell receptor beta chain. What it binds is unknown. Running of the v3.0 immunoSEQ assay took place at survey level. TCRdb's copy holds only in-frame clones and misses some; the assay was immunoSEQ multiplex PCR. The sample consists of some 25,000 clones, approximately 80% of them appearing once. This CDR3 comprises 16 residues. V was trimmed by 5 bases and J by 6 bases, leaving 22 bases between them. Germline V CDR1 and CDR2: LNHDA, SQIVND (reference sequence). The source of the sample is a study of long-term antiretroviral therapy in people with HIV. In the study overall: Sampling started about a decade before the 2015 immediate-ART recommendation.

Study conclusions and caveats: Dominance of pre-ART expanded clones persisted, fluctuating and often declining after ART. Post-ART diversity increased but stayed below transplant donor controls.

The chain links TRBV19 to TRBJ1-1, with D tentatively TRBD1 (5 bases). This clonotype was sampled from a woman aged 25 to 39 with HIV. This specimen was unsorted PBMCs, taken 1.1 years before starting antiretroviral therapy. The CDR3 bases are TGTGCCAGTAGTCCAACTTACGGCGCAGGGCGGGCTGAAGCTTTCTTT. Its protein is CASSPTYGAGRAEAFF.